The T cell receptor beta chain under discussion was sequenced for a study of T cell responses to AZD1222 COVID-19 vaccine. The CDR3 length is 13 residues. Trimming pared 3 bases from V and 2 bases from J, leaving 5 bases between. The germline V gene encodes CDR1 KGHSH and CDR2 LQKENI. Assay used: immunoSEQ multiplex PCR; TCRdb lists only in-frame clones, some missing. The sample has about 200,000 clones, approximately 91% seen once. This clone was seen a single time. No antigen is known for it. Different DNA sequences within this sample yield the same CDR3. General observations from the study: Spike-specific TCR repertoires showed rising breadth and depth after two AZD1222 doses.

Sample: peripheral blood, taken 28 days after the second AZD1222 dose. The TCR comes from an adult who received the AZD1222 COVID-19 vaccine. The chain carries TRBV18 and TRBJ1-5, with D unclear. The DNA for the CDR3 is TGTGCCAGCTCACCCCAGGGCAATCAGCCCCAGCATTTT. Translating gives CASSPQGNQPQHF.